The 26 T cell receptor beta chains in this list originate from one sample, sequenced in a study of cytomegalovirus exposure and HLA in healthy donors. 60 Vbeta and 13 Jbeta primers were used in PCR. TCRdb's copy holds only in-frame clones and misses some; the assay was immunoSEQ multiplex PCR. Of fewer than 200,000 clones in the sample, approximately 80% were seen once. Sequencing was done on a sample of PBMCs. All receptors come from a man aged 18 to 30 in good health and CMV-seropositive.

The chain links TRBV7-2 to TRBJ2-7; 12 bases are a match to TRBD2. The CDR3 contains 19 residues. The V segment lost 1 base and the J segment 7 bases; nucleotides outside the gene matches: 17. Germline V gene data show CDR1 as SGHTA and CDR2 as FQGNSA. The CDR3 is CASSLEILAGGGLPLEQYF. CDR3 sequence (DNA): TGTGCCAGCAGCTTAGAAATACTAGCGGGGGGCGGACTACCCTTGGAGCAGTACTTC.

The V and J genes are TRBV7-9 and TRBJ2-3; 9 nucleotides align to TRBD2. The J segment lost 5 bases and the V segment lost 5 bases, leaving 8 bases of the junction unmatched. Germline V gives CDR1 SEHNR, CDR2 FQNEAQ (reference sequence). CDR3 length equals 15 residues. CDR3 sequence (DNA): TGTGCCAGCAGCCAACGCGGGAGGGTGGGAGATACGCAGTATTTT. Translation: CASSQRGRVGDTQYF.

The rearrangement links TRBV4-3 to TRBJ1-3; D possibly corresponds to TRBD1 (5 bases). The CDR3 runs 15 residues. Trimming took off 1 base at V and 2 bases at J, with 9 bases between the two ends. Per the germline V gene, CDR1 is LGHNA and CDR2 is YSLEER. CDR3 sequence: CASSQAGVAGNTIYF. CDR3 DNA: TGCGCCAGCAGCCAAGCGGGGGTCGCTGGAAACACCATATATTTT.

The gene calls are TRBV5-1 and TRBJ1-4; 9 nucleotides match TRBD1. The V gene end was trimmed by 0 bases and the J gene end by 4 bases; junction bases not matched to a gene: 1. The CDR3 covers 15 residues. Germline values: CDR1 SGHRS, CDR2 YFSETQ. The CDR3 sequence is CASSLAGQGNEKLFF. The CDR3 DNA is TGCGCCAGCAGCTTGGCGGGACAGGGTAATGAAAAACTGTTTTTT. The whole variable domain, filled in from reference TRBV5-1 and TRBJ1-4, reads KAGVTQTPRYLIKTRGQQVTLSCSPISGHRSVSWYQQTPGQGLQFLFEYFSETQRNKGNFPGRFSGRQFSNSRSEMNVSTLELGDSALYLCASSLAGQGNEKLFFGSGTQLSVL.

The chain joins TRBV10-3 to TRBJ1-4, with 8 bases identical to TRBD1. This CDR3 comprises 18 residues. The trim removed 0 bases at V and 1 base at J, leaving 7 bases unmatched. Germline V gene data show CDR1 as ENHRY and CDR2 as SYGVKD. CDR3 in amino acids: CAISESGTGERTNEKLFF. The DNA of the CDR3 is TGTGCCATCAGTGAGTCAGGGACAGGAGAGAGAACTAATGAAAAACTGTTTTTT.

The V and J genes are TRBV27 and TRBJ2-5; D remains ambiguous. The end of the DNA aligns better with TRBJ2-7, so the J call may be wrong. The length of the CDR3 is 13 residues. Germline CDR1 MNHEY, CDR2 SMNVEV (reference sequence). Here the CDR3 reads CASSYTSSYEQYF. Here the CDR3 DNA reads TGTGCCAGTTCCTACACTTCTAGCTACGAGCAGTACTTC.

A word on this clone: At one boundary the junction diverges from the germline segment, which might be a read error. The chain joins TRBV10-3 to TRBJ2-4, with 9 positions matching TRBD1. The CDR3 consists of 18 residues. Germline V gene lookup returns CDR1 ENHRY and CDR2 SYGVKD. CDR3 amino acids: CAISVSAGQGDSKNSQYF. In nucleotides, the CDR3 is TGTGCCATCAGTGTCTCCGCGGGACAGGGTGATTCCAAAAACAGTCAGTACTTC.

The DNA of the CDR3 is TGTGCCAGCAGCTTAGATAATGCGGGCTATTACGAGCAGTACTTC. As protein: CASSLDNAGYYEQYF. This chain links TRBV11-2 with TRBJ2-7; tentatively, D is TRBD2 (5 bases). V was pared by 0 bases and J by 4 bases, with 13 bases between. The germline gives CDR1 SGHAT, CDR2 FQNNGV. There are 15 residues in the CDR3.

The chain uses TRBV25-1 and TRBJ2-3; weak D call: TRBD1 (5 bases). V was clipped by 5 bases and J by 5 bases, with 20 bases between them. CDR1 MGHDK and CDR2 SYGVNS come from the germline V gene. The CDR3 is 16 amino acids. CDR3 nucleotide sequence: TGTGCCAGCAGTCTACCTATTGGGCAGGGCGGAGATACGCAGTATTTT. It is translated as CASSLPIGQGGDTQYF.

J is TRBJ1-1 and V is TRBV4-1, with 7 bases lining up with TRBD1. The J segment lost 5 bases and the V segment lost 5 bases, leaving 5 bases of the junction unmatched. This CDR3 is built from 13 residues. CDR1 is MGHRA, CDR2 YSYEKL, per germline. CDR3 DNA: TGCGCCAGCAGCGGGAACAGGGGAACTGAAGCTTTCTTT. It encodes CASSGNRGTEAFF.

The chain is built from TRBV19 and TRBJ1-1; D unclear. V lost 2 bases to trimming and J lost 5 bases, with 15 bases between them. Per the germline V gene, CDR1 is LNHDA and CDR2 is SQIVND (reference sequence). The CDR3 spans 15 residues. The CDR3 DNA is TGTGCCAGTAGTATAATTTTGGGGAGTCGGACTGAAGCTTTCTTT. Translated, it gives CASSIILGSRTEAFF.

This clone is a singleton in its sample. The chain links TRBV27 to TRBJ1-4, with 7 bases identical to TRBD1. The CDR3 is made up of 14 amino acids. CDR1 is MNHEY, CDR2 SMNVEV, per germline (reference sequence). The trim removed 8 bases at V and 4 bases at J, leaving 7 bases unmatched. CDR3 DNA: TGTGCCAGCGCATCCGGGACAGATAATGAAAAACTGTTTTTT. Its translation: CASASGTDNEKLFF.

V gene TRBV19 combines with J gene TRBJ2-7; D possibly corresponds to TRBD2 (6 bases). The CDR3 is 16 amino acids. The germline V gene has CDR1 LNHDA and CDR2 SQIVND (reference sequence). The V and J ends lost 6 bases and 4 bases respectively, with 22 bases between them. CDR3 coding DNA: TGTGCCAGTAGGGAGCGGGCAGTGGGAGGAAGATACGAGCAGTACTTC. It is translated as CASRERAVGGRYEQYF.

The V and J genes are TRBV5-8 and TRBJ2-7; tentatively, D is TRBD2 (5 bases). V was trimmed by 0 bases and J by 0 bases, leaving 10 bases between them. The CDR3 extends over 15 amino acids. Germline V gives CDR1 SGHTS, CDR2 YDEGEE. The CDR3 protein is CASSLVAQSSYEQYF. CDR3 sequence (DNA): TGTGCCAGCAGCTTGGTAGCGCAGAGCTCCTACGAGCAGTACTTC.

V and J are TRBV9 and TRBJ2-5; TRBD2 agrees at 8 bases. This CDR3 has 15 amino acids. Germline V gene sequence: CDR1 SGDLS, CDR2 YYNGEE. V gave up 0 bases and J gave up 5 bases; unmatched junction bases: 6. In DNA, the CDR3 is TGTGCCAGCAGCGTAGCCGGGGGGGCCGGGGAGACCCAGTACTTC. It is translated as CASSVAGGAGETQYF.

This clone was counted between two and nine times. The rearrangement uses TRBV19 and TRBJ1-4; perhaps TRBD1 as D (5 bases). Germline assignment: CDR1 LNHDA and CDR2 SQIVND (reference sequence). This CDR3 has 13 residues. V gave up 10 bases and J gave up 1 base, with 10 bases separating them. CDR3 DNA sequence: TGTGCCACCTCGGGGGGAACTAATGAAAAACTGTTTTTT. It specifies CATSGGTNEKLFF.

The V and J genes are TRBV19 and TRBJ2-1; D may be TRBD1 (5 bases). The CDR3 is 16 residues long. Per germline, CDR1 LNHDA and CDR2 SQIVND (reference sequence). V was clipped by 5 bases and J by 3 bases, with 17 bases between them. The CDR3 spells CASSAHRRISYNEQFF. The CDR3 nucleotides are TGTGCCAGTAGTGCCCACAGGCGGATCAGCTACAATGAGCAGTTCTTC.

V and J are TRBV6-5 and TRBJ2-7, with TRBD1 matching over 10 bases. CDR1 MNHEY and CDR2 SVGAGI come from the germline V gene. The CDR3 runs 16 residues. After removal of 4 bases from V and 7 bases from J, the junction contained 13 bases not matched to a gene. The CDR3 DNA reads TGTGCCAGCAGTTTAGCCTCCGGGACAGGGGCGGAAGAGCAGTACTTC. It codes for CASSLASGTGAEEQYF.

This clone was counted between two and nine times. This chain links TRBV15 with TRBJ1-3; D is unresolved. The germline V gene has CDR1 LNHNV and CDR2 YYDKDF (reference sequence). Trimming pared 0 bases from V and 0 bases from J, leaving 9 bases between. CDR3 size: 16 residues. The CDR3 sequence is CATSREPTSSGNTIYF. For the CDR3, the DNA is TGTGCCACCAGCAGAGAGCCTACGAGCTCTGGAAACACCATATATTTT.

The chain is built from TRBV5-4 and TRBJ1-2, with 8 bases fitting TRBD1. The V segment lost 0 bases and the J segment 8 bases; nucleotides outside the gene matches: 12. The CDR3 is 16 amino acids. The germline V gene has CDR1 SGHNT and CDR2 YYREEE (reference sequence). CDR3 protein: CASSLATGGEVYGYTF. The CDR3 DNA reads TGTGCCAGCAGCTTGGCCACAGGGGGGGAGGTATACGGCTACACCTTC.

A single count supports this clone. The chain joins TRBV9 to TRBJ2-1, with D possibly TRBD1 on 6 matching bases. CDR1 is SGDLS, CDR2 YYNGEE, per germline. The CDR3 length is 15 residues. V was clipped by 3 bases and J by 5 bases, with 15 bases between them. CDR3 amino acids: CASSAYTGQNNEQFF. CDR3 DNA sequence: TGTGCCAGCAGCGCATACACCGGACAGAACAATGAGCAGTTCTTC. Using reference TRBV9 and TRBJ2-1 for the parts outside the CDR3, the full variable domain is DSGVTQTPKHLITATGQRVTLRCSPRSGDLSVYWYQQSLDQGLQFLIQYYNGEERAKGNILERFSAQQFPDLHSELNLSSLELGDSALYFCASSAYTGQNNEQFFGPGTRLTVL.

The V gene is TRBV21-1, the J gene TRBJ2-6; the listed D gene, TRBD2, was not tested against the DNA. TRBV21-1 is a pseudogene segment. The CDR3 consists of 17 residues. CDR3 sequence reads: CASSNKALNSGANVLTF. CDR3 sequence (DNA): TGTGCCAGCAGCAATAAAGCGCTGAACTCTGGGGCCAACGTCCTGACTTTC.

CDR3 bases: TGTGCCAGCCGCGCCCCCCAGGGGCGAGATATCACTGAAAAACTGTTTTTT. Its protein product is CASRAPQGRDITEKLFF. The gene calls are TRBV7-9 and TRBJ1-4; D might be TRBD1 (6 bases). Germline V CDR1 and CDR2: SEHNR, FQNEAQ (reference sequence). Trimming removed 8 bases at V and 7 bases at J, with 26 bases between. The CDR3 totals 17 residues.

The rearrangement uses TRBV27 and TRBJ1-5; TRBD1 agrees at 8 bases. With V trimmed by 1 base and J by 5 bases, 7 bases remained unmatched. The CDR3 sequence is 16 residues long. Germline CDR1 is MNHEY and CDR2 is SMNVEV (reference sequence). In nucleotides, the CDR3 is TGTGCCAGCAGTTTATTCTTCCCAGGGGGCGATCAGCCCCAGCATTTT. Its translation is CASSLFFPGGDQPQHF.

The genes are TRBV29-1 and TRBJ1-4, with 7 bases lining up with TRBD1. CDR1 SQVTM and CDR2 ANQGSEA come from the germline V gene. Germline trimming cut 7 bases from V and 10 bases from J; bases unmatched to any gene: 9. The CDR3 sequence is 12 residues long. The CDR3 coding sequence is TGCAGCGCAGAGACAGGGCAGGCAAAACTGTTTTTT. Its translation: CSAETGQAKLFF.

This clone was seen more than once but under ten times. The chain uses TRBV19 and TRBJ1-5; D unresolved. V lost 7 bases, J lost 2 bases, and 9 bases lay in between. The germline CDR1 and CDR2 sequences are LNHDA and SQIVND (reference sequence). The CDR3 loop spans 13 amino acids. In DNA, the CDR3 is TGTGCCAGTATGACAATGGGCAATCAGCCCCAGCATTTT. Translated, it gives CASMTMGNQPQHF.